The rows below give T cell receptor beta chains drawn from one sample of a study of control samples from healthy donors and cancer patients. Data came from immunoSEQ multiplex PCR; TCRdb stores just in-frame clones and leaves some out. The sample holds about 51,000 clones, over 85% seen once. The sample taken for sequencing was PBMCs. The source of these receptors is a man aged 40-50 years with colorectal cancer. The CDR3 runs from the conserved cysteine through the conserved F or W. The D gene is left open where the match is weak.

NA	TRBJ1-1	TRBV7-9	CASSVQGNTEAFF
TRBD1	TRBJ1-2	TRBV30	CAWSVPRTGDYGYTF
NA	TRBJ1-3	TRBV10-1	CASGTGNTIYF
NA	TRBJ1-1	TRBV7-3	CASSLRGVPVTEAFF
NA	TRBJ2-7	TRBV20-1	CSASRSEGYEQYF
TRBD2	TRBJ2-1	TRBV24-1	CATSDPGTSLSDEQFF
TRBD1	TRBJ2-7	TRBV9	CASSVFGTGFDEQYF
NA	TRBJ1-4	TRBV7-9	CASSGSLSTNEKLFF
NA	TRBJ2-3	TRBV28	CASKGFWGLASSTDTQYF
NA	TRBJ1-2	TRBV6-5	CASNLGLPYGYTF
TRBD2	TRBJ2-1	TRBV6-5	CASSPGTSAYNEQFF
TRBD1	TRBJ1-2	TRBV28	CASSSPDRGRGYTF
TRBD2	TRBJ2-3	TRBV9	CASSPRTSGSGDTQYF
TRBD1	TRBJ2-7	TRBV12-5	CASAMGQQFTYEQYF
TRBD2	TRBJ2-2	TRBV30	CAWTKRGGAGELFF
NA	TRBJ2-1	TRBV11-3	CASSYKGVSEQFF
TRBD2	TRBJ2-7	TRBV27	CASSLSGSYEQYF
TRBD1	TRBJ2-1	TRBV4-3	CASSQEQGEYNEQFF
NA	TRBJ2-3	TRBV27	CASSTRTAVDTQYF
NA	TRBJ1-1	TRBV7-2	CASSYPKRERGIWRAFF
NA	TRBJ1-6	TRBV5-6	CASSFTAPNSPLHF
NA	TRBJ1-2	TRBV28	CASSLLEAAQRVGYTF
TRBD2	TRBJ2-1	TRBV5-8	CASSLGGRGYNEQFF
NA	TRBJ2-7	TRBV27	CASSYGQLYYEQYF
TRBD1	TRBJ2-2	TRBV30	CACRQGEYTGELFF
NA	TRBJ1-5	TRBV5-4	CASSLAGINQPQHF
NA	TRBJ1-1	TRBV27	CASSFGVATEAFF
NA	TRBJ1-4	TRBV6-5	CASSYSYGESEKLFF
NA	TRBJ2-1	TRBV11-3	CASSYKVVNEQFF
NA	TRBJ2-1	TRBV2	CASSNSEGVSYNEQFF
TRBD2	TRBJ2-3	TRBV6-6	CASSYSSGRDTQYF
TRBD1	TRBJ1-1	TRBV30	CAWSARGLTEAFF
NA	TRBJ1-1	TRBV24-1	CATSDSANTEAFF
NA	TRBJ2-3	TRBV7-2	CASSSRGTDTQYF
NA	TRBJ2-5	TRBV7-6	CASSLGGLQETQYF
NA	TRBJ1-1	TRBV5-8	CASSGRGGPNTEAFF
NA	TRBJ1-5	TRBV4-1	CASSQKKDSVSPQHF
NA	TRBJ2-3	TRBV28	CASTSAAANSGDTQYF
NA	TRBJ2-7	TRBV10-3	CAISGGRGPSSYEQYF
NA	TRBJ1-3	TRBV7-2	CASRPPGDSGNTIYF
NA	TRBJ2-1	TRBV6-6	CASRVGNEQFF
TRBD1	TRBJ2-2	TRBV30	CAWSNYLWAGGTGELFF
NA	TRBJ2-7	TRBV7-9	CASSLPTRGREQYF
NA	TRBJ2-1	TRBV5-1	CASTLGGTHYNEQFF
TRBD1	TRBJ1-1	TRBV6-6	CASSLGTANTEAFF
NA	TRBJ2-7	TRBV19	CASTSTPNSYEQYF
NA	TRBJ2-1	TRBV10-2	CASSEGANEQFF
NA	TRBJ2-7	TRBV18	CASSPPAGRYEQYF